These T cell receptor beta chains were read from a single sample in a study of Graves' ophthalmopathy and Graves' hyperthyroidism. TCRdb re-called the multiplex PCR reads with MiXCR, one entry per CDR3 protein. Of approximately 1.2 million distinct CDR3 sequences listed, around a third are singletons. Sequenced: peripheral blood or thyroid tissue (not recorded which). These receptors were taken from an adult man with Graves' hyperthyroidism. The CDR3 runs from the conserved cysteine through the conserved F or W. The D gene is left open where the match is weak. Where a row states a size, it is once, few, many or the class of an expanded clone; other rows omit it.

D gene	V gene	J gene	clone size	CDR3 protein	CDR3 DNA
-	TRBV7-8	TRBJ1-5	once	CASSGGGGSNQPQHF	TGTGCCAGCAGCGGGGGCGGGGGAAGCAATCAGCCCCAGCATTTT
-	TRBV7-9	TRBJ1-1	-	CARQGSGTEAFF	TGTGCCCGCCAAGGTTCGGGCACTGAAGCTTTCTTT
-	TRBV12-3/TRBV12-4	TRBJ2-7	-	CASSLAGLMLEQYF	TGTGCCAGCAGTTTGGCAGGGTTAATGCTAGAGCAGTACTTC
-	TRBV20-1	TRBJ1-2	few	CSAKAPTRVLSGYTF	TGCAGTGCTAAGGCCCCCACCAGGGTTCTCTCTGGCTACACCTTC
TRBD1	TRBV7-2	TRBJ1-1	-	CASSPNGTVNTEAFF	TGTGCCAGCAGCCCTAACGGGACAGTGAACACTGAAGCTTTCTTT
TRBD2	TRBV10-3	TRBJ2-5	many	CATTGLAGEAQYF	TGTGCCACCACAGGACTAGCGGGGGAAGCCCAGTACTTC
-	TRBV18	TRBJ1-1	few	CASSPTSDSEAFF	TGTGCCAGCTCACCAACATCGGATTCCGAAGCTTTCTTT
-	TRBV7-2	TRBJ1-2	few	CASSQDQANLGGYTF	TGTGCCAGCAGCCAAGATCAGGCCAACCTAGGGGGCTACACCTTC
-	TRBV7-6	TRBJ1-3	few	CASSFQHWSSGNTIYF	TGTGCCAGCAGCTTCCAACACTGGAGCTCTGGAAACACCATATATTTT
TRBD1	TRBV20-1	TRBJ1-1	few	CSAPRGGTGTETEAFF	TGCAGTGCTCCCAGGGGGGGGACAGGGACGGAAACTGAAGCTTTCTTT
-	TRBV11-2	TRBJ1-6	-	CASSLGVGRRLSYNSPLHF	TGTGCCAGCAGCTTAGGGGTCGGCAGGAGGCTCTCCTATAATTCACCCCTCCACTTT
-	TRBV9	TRBJ2-5	-	CASSLGSNPGPRRQTPYF	TGTGCCAGCAGCCTTGGATCGAATCCGGGACCAAGGAGGCAGACCCCTTACTTC
-	TRBV7-7	TRBJ2-1	-	CASSLRQTAYNEQFF	TGTGCCAGCAGCTTAAGACAAACAGCCTACAATGAGCAGTTCTTC
-	TRBV6-1	TRBJ2-6	-	CASGLESSRANVLTF	TGTGCCAGCGGGTTAGAGAGCTCTAGGGCCAACGTCCTGACTTTC
TRBD1	TRBV9	TRBJ2-5	many	CASSGQGETWETQYF	TGTGCCAGCAGCGGACAGGGAGAAACGTGGGAGACCCAGTACTTC
TRBD1	TRBV7-2	TRBJ2-2	many	CASSGRDRGTGELFF	TGTGCCAGCAGCGGACGGGACAGGGGCACCGGGGAGCTGTTTTTT
TRBD1	TRBV19	TRBJ1-4	few	CASSISRGREKLFF	TGTGCCAGTAGTATTTCCAGGGGGCGTGAAAAACTGTTTTTT
TRBD1	TRBV3-1	TRBJ2-7	few	CASGTENYEQYF	TGTGCCAGCGGGACAGAGAACTACGAGCAGTACTTC
-	TRBV4-1	TRBJ1-1	-	CASSQESQLSLLNTEAFF	TGCGCCAGCAGCCAAGAAAGCCAACTTTCACTCCTGAACACTGAAGCTTTCTTT
-	TRBV9	TRBJ1-6	many	CASSVVPDNSPLHF	TGTGCCAGCAGCGTAGTCCCCGATAATTCACCCCTCCACTTT
TRBD1	TRBV12-3/TRBV12-4	TRBJ2-7	few	CASSTRQGHSYEQYF	TGTGCCAGCAGTACCCGACAGGGCCACTCCTACGAGCAGTACTTC
TRBD1	TRBV11-1	TRBJ2-2	many	CASSFSPGQGYTGELFF	TGTGCCAGCAGCTTTTCCCCAGGACAGGGGTACACCGGGGAGCTGTTTTTT
-	TRBV7-8	TRBJ2-5	many	CASSQVDPRETQYF	TGTGCCAGCAGCCAGGTCGACCCTCGGGAGACCCAGTACTTC
TRBD2	TRBV7-6	TRBJ2-2	many	CASPGLNTGELFF	TGTGCCAGCCCGGGACTAAACACCGGGGAGCTGTTTTTT